The 4 T cell receptor beta chains below come from one sample, sequenced in a study of blood T cell repertoires in COVID-19. The data were produced by immunoSEQ multiplex PCR, yet TCRdb's version contains in-frame clones alone and is incomplete. The sample shows about 390,000 clones, just under 90% of them seen only once. The sequenced sample consisted of PBMCs or T cells enriched from blood (not recorded which). The receptors were sampled from a woman in her fifties or sixties who had recovered from COVID-19.

The V and J genes are TRBV5-1 and TRBJ1-1; TRBD1 agrees at 9 bases. The CDR3 is 15 residues long. J was trimmed by 5 bases and V by 5 bases; bases with no gene match: 10. The germline V gene encodes CDR1 SGHRS and CDR2 YFSETQ. The CDR3 region is CASRPTTGGNTEAFF. The DNA for the CDR3 is TGCGCCAGCAGACCTACGACAGGGGGTAATACTGAAGCTTTCTTT.

The genes are TRBV7-2 and TRBJ1-5, with 7 bases lining up with TRBD1. CDR3 length: 14 residues. In germline, CDR1 is SGHTA, CDR2 FQGNSA. The trim removed 5 bases at V and 5 bases at J, leaving 6 bases unmatched. As DNA, the CDR3 is TGTGCCAGCAGCCAAGACAGGGACTATCAGCCCCAGCATTTT. It translates to CASSQDRDYQPQHF.

Concerning this clone itself: At the DNA level, this CDR3 is encoded by other sequences in the same sample as well. This chain links TRBV6-5 with TRBJ1-1; the D is unclear. The CDR3 extends over 11 amino acids. Trimming stripped 6 bases from V and 4 bases from J, with 6 bases between. CDR1 and CDR2 from the germline V gene are MNHEY and SVGAGI. The CDR3 bases are TGTGCCAGCAGGCGCGGCACTGAAGCTTTCTTT. This sequence encodes CASRRGTEAFF.

This chain joins TRBV18 and TRBJ2-5; TRBD1 is a possible D gene (5 bases). Trimming removed 6 bases at V and 4 bases at J, with 9 bases between. This CDR3 region has 12 residues. From germline, CDR1 is KGHSH and CDR2 LQKENI. CDR3 loop: CASSVQGETQYF. DNA of the CDR3: TGTGCCAGCTCCGTTCAGGGAGAGACCCAGTACTTC.